These 10 T cell receptor beta chains originate from one sample sequenced in a study of cytomegalovirus exposure and HLA in healthy donors. It was with 60 Vbeta and 13 Jbeta primers that the PCR ran. The method was immunoSEQ multiplex PCR; TCRdb's version includes in-frame clones alone and lacks a portion of them. Here the sample spans around 120,000 clones, roughly 85% being singletons. Material for sequencing was PBMCs. These receptors all come from a woman in her thirties or forties in good health and CMV-seronegative.

This chain joins TRBV5-1 and TRBJ1-5; weak D call: TRBD1 (5 bases). The ends were cut back, 3 bases at V and 0 bases at J, with 10 bases in the middle. Per germline, CDR1 SGHRS and CDR2 YFSETQ. The CDR3 runs to 15 residues. As DNA, the CDR3 is TGCGCCAGCAGCTCGGGGGGGAATAGCAATCAGCCCCAGCATTTT. This gives the protein CASSSGGNSNQPQHF.

This chain joins TRBV2 and TRBJ2-5, with 14 bases lining up with TRBD2. There are 15 residues in the CDR3. The germline V gene has CDR1 SNHLY and CDR2 FYNNEI. V trimming: 6 bases; J trimming: 2 bases; junction bases outside the gene matches: 2. CDR3 sequence (DNA): TGTGCCAGCAGGGGGACTAGCGGGAGTCAAGAGACCCAGTACTTC. Protein sequence: CASRGTSGSQETQYF.

The chain couples TRBV7-2 to TRBJ2-2, with TRBD2 as a possible D gene (6 bases). The CDR3 contains 14 residues. V lost 6 bases and J 4 bases, leaving 12 bases between the germline ends. Germline V gives CDR1 SGHTA, CDR2 FQGNSA. CDR3 amino acids: CASSGLLITGELFF. The CDR3 bases are TGTGCCAGCAGTGGACTACTGATCACCGGGGAGCTGTTTTTT.

This chain joins TRBV18 and TRBJ2-7; tentatively, D is TRBD2 (5 bases). Trimming left V 3 bases short and J 7 bases short, with 10 bases between. The length of the CDR3 is 12 residues. The germline V gene has CDR1 KGHSH and CDR2 LQKENI. The CDR3 loop is CASSPQTGEQYF. For the CDR3, the DNA is TGTGCCAGCTCACCCCAAACGGGGGAGCAGTACTTC.

This clone appeared a single time. One junction end does not reproduce the germline sequence, and a read error may be involved. The chain is built from TRBV29-1 and TRBJ2-5; D is possibly TRBD2 (6 bases). The CDR3 has 12 amino acids. From germline, CDR1 is SQVTM and CDR2 ANQGSEA. CDR3 loop: CGLSRGQETQYF. The CDR3 nucleotides are TGTGGGCTCTCACGGGGGCAAGAGACCCAGTACTTC.

Regarding this clone: Mismatch with germline at one junction end may stem from a read error. This chain joins TRBV4-2 and TRBJ1-2; TRBD1 agrees at 8 bases. Germline CDR1 is LGHNA and CDR2 is YNFKEQ. This CDR3 has 16 amino acids. The CDR3 DNA is TGTGCCAGCAGCAAAGACAGGGACAGGCGTTACTATGGCTACACCTTC. It specifies CASSKDRDRRYYGYTF.

This clone was observed a few times. The J gene is TRBJ1-1, the V gene TRBV28, with D unresolved. The germline CDR1 and CDR2 sequences are MDHEN and SYDVKM. There are 13 residues in the CDR3. V was pared by 5 bases and J by 3 bases, with 10 bases between. The DNA for the CDR3 is TGTGCCAGCAGTCCGCCGGGAGACACTGAAGCTTTCTTT. Translation: CASSPPGDTEAFF.

Only a few counts were recorded for this clone. The chain links TRBV5-4 to TRBJ2-1; maybe TRBD2 (5 bases). CDR3 size: 15 residues. In germline, CDR1 is SGHNT, CDR2 YYREEE (reference sequence). V was clipped by 0 bases and J by 7 bases, with 14 bases between them. CDR3 nucleotides: TGTGCCAGCAGCTTGGAGAGGGAAGTGGCGAATGAGCAGTTCTTC. Encoded protein: CASSLEREVANEQFF.

This clone was counted a few times. The chain combines TRBV5-1 with TRBJ2-2; no clear D. Germline V gene data show CDR1 as SGHRS and CDR2 as YFSETQ. The V gene lost 3 bases and the J gene lost 0 bases, with 12 bases spanning the gap. There are 16 residues in the CDR3. The CDR3 region is CASSSLQNTNTGELFF. The CDR3, as DNA: TGCGCCAGCAGCTCCCTACAGAATACGAACACCGGGGAGCTGTTTTTT.

This chain joins TRBV30 and TRBJ1-3, with a possible D match to TRBD1 (6 bases). Between the trimmed V and J ends, which lost 2 bases and 0 bases, there was a span of 14 bases. The CDR3 runs 16 residues. Germline V gene sequence: CDR1 GTSNPN, CDR2 SVGIG (reference sequence). CDR3 in DNA: TGTGCCTGGAGTCAGGACAGTACGCACTCTGGAAACACCATATATTTT. This sequence encodes CAWSQDSTHSGNTIYF.